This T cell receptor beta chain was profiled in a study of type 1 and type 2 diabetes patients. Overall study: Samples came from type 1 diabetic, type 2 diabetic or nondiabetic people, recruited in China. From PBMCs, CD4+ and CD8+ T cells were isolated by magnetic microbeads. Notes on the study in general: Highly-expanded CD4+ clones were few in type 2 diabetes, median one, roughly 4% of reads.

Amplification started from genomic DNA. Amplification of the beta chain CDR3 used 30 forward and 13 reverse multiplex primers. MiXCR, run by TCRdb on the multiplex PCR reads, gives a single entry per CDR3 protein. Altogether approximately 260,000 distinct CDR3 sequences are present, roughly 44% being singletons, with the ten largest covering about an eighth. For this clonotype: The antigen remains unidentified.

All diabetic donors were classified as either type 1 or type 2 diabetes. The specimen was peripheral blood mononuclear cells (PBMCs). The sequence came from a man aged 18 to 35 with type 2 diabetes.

In DNA, the CDR3 is TGTGCCAGCATCATAGGGGGCGCGGGGAACACTGAAGCTTTCTTT. As protein: CASIIGGAGNTEAFF. The chain couples TRBV28 to TRBJ1-1; 7 bases match TRBD1. Germline V gene lookup returns CDR1 MDHEN and CDR2 SYDVKM. The CDR3 length is 15 residues. The V and J ends lost 7 bases and 1 base, in that order; junction bases with no gene match: 9.